These 21 T cell receptor beta chains were sequenced from one sample in a study of OX40 agonist ivuxolimab in advanced cancers. Measured with immunoSEQ multiplex PCR; TCRdb has only the in-frame clones, and not every one. The table records around 67,000 clones, about four fifths of them present only once. This material consisted of CD4+ or CD8+ T cells sorted from blood, taken in a trial of the OX40 agonist ivuxolimab. The receptors derive from an adult with an advanced solid tumor such as melanoma, head and neck, liver or kidney cancer.

The CDR3 region is CASSQGLAGLEQYF. CDR3 coding DNA: TGTGCCAGCAGCCAGGGACTAGCGGGGCTCGAGCAGTACTTC. V gene TRBV7-6 combines with J gene TRBJ2-7; 13 positions agree with TRBD2. CDR1 is SGHVS, CDR2 FNYEAQ, per germline. Germline trimming cut 5 bases from V and 6 bases from J; bases unmatched to any gene: 4. The CDR3 sequence is 14 residues long.

The rearrangement joins TRBV11-2 to TRBJ2-2, with D possibly being TRBD1 (6 bases). This CDR3 region has 14 residues. Trimming stripped 2 bases from V and 6 bases from J, with 10 bases between. Germline V CDR1 and CDR2: SGHAT, FQNNGV. The CDR3 protein is CASSLLGAAGELFF. CDR3 DNA sequence: TGTGCCAGCAGCTTACTGGGGGCGGCCGGGGAGCTGTTTTTT.

The chain employs TRBV7-2 and TRBJ1-2; D gene uncertain. This CDR3 has 12 residues. Looked up from germline, CDR1 is SGHTA and CDR2 is FQGNSA. The germline V and J ends were trimmed by 5 bases and 8 bases, with 12 bases remaining between them. The CDR3 DNA is TGTGCCAGCAGCGCCCGGTTGGAGGGCTACACCTTC. This encodes CASSARLEGYTF. The variable domain in full, with the rest retrieved from reference TRBV7-2 and TRBJ1-2, is GAGVSQSPSNKVTEKGKDVELRCDPISGHTALYWYRQSLGQGLEFLIYFQGNSAPDKSGLPSDRFSAERTGGSVSTLTIQRTQQEDSAVYLCASSARLEGYTFGSGTRLTVV.

The rearrangement uses TRBV5-6 and TRBJ2-7; 9 bases align to TRBD1. CDR1 is SGHDT and CDR2 is YYEEEE in the germline V gene. V was pared by 4 bases and J by 9 bases, with 8 bases of the junction left unmatched. The CDR3 has 13 amino acids. CDR3 coding DNA: TGTGCCAGCAGCCAACCCGCGGACAGGGGGCAGTACTTC. This gives the protein CASSQPADRGQYF.

V and J are TRBV19 and TRBJ2-5, with a tentative D call TRBD2 (5 bases). The tail of the sequence fits TRBJ2-7 better, so the J call may be wrong. This CDR3 spans 11 amino acids. Germline values: CDR1 LNHDA, CDR2 SQIVND (reference sequence). CDR3 DNA: TGTGCCAGTACGGGAACCTACGAGCAGTACTTC. Protein sequence: CASTGTYEQYF.

The chain carries TRBV30 and TRBJ1-6; a weak D match, TRBD1 (5 bases). The germline V gene has CDR1 GTSNPN and CDR2 SVGIG (reference sequence). The CDR3 totals 14 residues. V lost 4 bases, J lost 7 bases, and 14 bases lay in between. Here the CDR3 reads CAWNRRAGNSPLHF. The DNA for the CDR3 is TGTGCCTGGAATCGGCGGGCAGGGAATTCACCCCTCCACTTT. Full variable domain (missing parts from reference TRBV30 and TRBJ1-6): SQTIHQWPATLVQPVGSPLSLECTVEGTSNPNLYWYRQAAGRGLQLLFYSVGIGQISSEVPQNLSASRPQDRQFILSSKKLLLSDSGFYLCAWNRRAGNSPLHFGNGTRLTVT.

This chain connects TRBV27 to TRBJ2-7; D is perhaps TRBD1 or TRBD2 (5 bases each). Trimming left V 5 bases short and J 4 bases short, with 15 bases between. CDR3 length: 14 amino acids. The germline V gene encodes CDR1 MNHEY and CDR2 SMNVEV (reference sequence). CDR3 protein: CASSPRGREYEQYF. In DNA, the CDR3 is TGTGCCAGCAGTCCCCGGGGCAGAGAGTACGAGCAGTACTTC.

This chain connects TRBV5-4 to TRBJ1-1; 7 bases are a match to TRBD1. The CDR3 sequence is 12 residues long. The V gene's germline CDR1 is SGHNT and CDR2 YYREEE (reference sequence). V dropped 4 bases and J dropped 12; count of bases not matched to a gene: 9. The CDR3 coding sequence is TGTGCCAGCAGCGAAGGGGGCCGGGCGCCTTTCTTT. Its translation is CASSEGGRAPFF.

This clone was seen only once. This rearrangement joins TRBV4-2 to TRBJ2-1; D is unclear. Germline V gene lookup returns CDR1 LGHNA and CDR2 YNFKEQ. V shed 0 bases and J shed 5 bases, with 11 bases lying between them. The CDR3 runs to 15 residues. The CDR3 is CASSQDVDGHNEQFF. For the CDR3, the DNA is TGTGCCAGCAGCCAAGATGTGGATGGTCACAATGAGCAGTTCTTC.

This chain uses TRBV27 with TRBJ2-5, with a tentative D call TRBD2 (6 bases). Gene TRBJ2-7 matches the end of the DNA better, so the J call may be wrong. The CDR3 spans 14 residues. Germline values: CDR1 MNHEY, CDR2 SMNVEV (reference sequence). The CDR3 reads CASRTTPGADEQYF. CDR3 sequence (DNA): TGTGCCAGCAGGACTACACCGGGAGCGGACGAGCAGTACTTC.

As regards this clone: At one end, the junction sequence differs from germline, possibly due to a read error. The rearrangement joins TRBV20-1 to TRBJ1-2; D is possibly TRBD1 (5 bases). CDR1 is DFQATT, CDR2 SNEGSKA, per germline (reference sequence). The CDR3 runs 10 residues. CDR3 coding DNA: TGCAGTGCAAGAGGGGATGGCTACACCTTC. Protein sequence: CSARGDGYTF.

The chain has TRBV25-1 and TRBJ2-2, with 7 bases that match TRBD1. The junction had 9 bases not matched to a gene; V was cut back by 6 bases and J by 5 bases. This CDR3 has 15 amino acids. Per germline, CDR1 MGHDK and CDR2 SYGVNS. The CDR3 sequence is CASSPTGTDTGELFF. The CDR3 bases are TGTGCCAGCAGCCCTACCGGGACAGATACCGGGGAGCTGTTTTTT.

J is TRBJ2-7 and V is TRBV23-1, with 10 nucleotides matching TRBD1. TRBV23-1 is an ORF for which the function is uncertain. The V gene end was trimmed by 3 bases and the J gene end by 0 bases; junction bases not matched to a gene: 14. The length of the CDR3 is 19 residues. CDR3 sequence reads: CASSQKIHTGTGDSYEQYF. CDR3 sequence (DNA): TGCGCCAGCAGTCAGAAAATTCATACCGGGACAGGGGACTCCTACGAGCAGTACTTC.

This clone appeared many times. The V and J genes are TRBV19 and TRBJ2-7; 10 bases are a match to TRBD2. J lost 2 bases, V lost 7 bases, and 8 bases had no gene match. The length of the CDR3 is 15 residues. Germline CDR1 LNHDA, CDR2 SQIVND (reference sequence). The CDR3 loop reads CASTPGLADTYEQYF. For the CDR3, the DNA is TGTGCCAGTACCCCAGGACTAGCGGACACCTACGAGCAGTACTTC.

The gene calls are TRBV6-1 and TRBJ1-1, with D possibly being TRBD1 (5 bases). There are 14 residues in the CDR3. V lost 3 bases and J 1 base, leaving 9 bases between the germline ends. The germline V gene has CDR1 MNHNS and CDR2 SASEGT. CDR3 sequence: CASSDGQGNTEAFF. CDR3 coding DNA: TGTGCCAGCAGTGACGGGCAGGGGAACACTGAAGCTTTCTTT.

This rearrangement joins TRBV19 to TRBJ2-5; 8 positions match TRBD1. The germline gives CDR1 LNHDA, CDR2 SQIVND (reference sequence). V was clipped by 4 bases and J by 4 bases; unmatched bases: 8. CDR3 length: 15 residues. CDR3 region: CASSTRTGLGETQYF. The CDR3 coding sequence is TGTGCCAGTAGTACCCGGACAGGGTTGGGAGAGACCCAGTACTTC.

This clone has a handful of counts. The rearrangement joins TRBV19 to TRBJ1-1; D not resolved. Trimming took off 4 bases at V and 0 bases at J, with 6 bases between the two ends. The CDR3 is 13 residues long. Germline assignment: CDR1 LNHDA and CDR2 SQIVND (reference sequence). The CDR3 bases are TGTGCCAGTAGTACTCAAATGAACACTGAAGCTTTCTTT. Its protein product is CASSTQMNTEAFF.

This chain connects TRBV5-1 to TRBJ2-3; possible D gene TRBD1, 5 bases. The CDR3 sequence is 16 residues long. Germline V gives CDR1 SGHRS, CDR2 YFSETQ. V lost 7 bases, J lost 4 bases, and 22 bases lay in between. The CDR3 spells CASGEQVIESADTQYF. Here the CDR3 DNA reads TGCGCCAGCGGAGAACAGGTGATAGAGTCCGCAGATACGCAGTATTTT.

The chain has TRBV18 and TRBJ1-2; the D is unclear. This CDR3 is built from 14 residues. Germline lookup yields CDR1 KGHSH and CDR2 LQKENI. Trimming pared 0 bases from V and 2 bases from J, leaving 7 bases between. CDR3: CASSPPANNYGYTF. For the CDR3, the DNA is TGTGCCAGCTCACCACCAGCTAACAACTATGGCTACACCTTC.

The chain couples TRBV9 to TRBJ2-5; weak D call: TRBD2 (6 bases). This CDR3 spans 13 amino acids. V dropped 2 bases and J dropped 7 bases, with 12 bases sitting between them. CDR1 and CDR2 (germline): SGDLS, YYNGEE. DNA of the CDR3: TGTGCCAGCAGCGTCGGCGGGGACGGGACCCAGTACTTC. Translating it yields CASSVGGDGTQYF. The full variable domain, with the rest looked up from reference TRBV9 and TRBJ2-5, is DSGVTQTPKHLITATGQRVTLRCSPRSGDLSVYWYQQSLDQGLQFLIQYYNGEERAKGNILERFSAQQFPDLHSELNLSSLELGDSALYFCASSVGGDGTQYFGPGTRLLVL.

This clone was seen only a few times. V and J are TRBV27 and TRBJ2-7; D not certain. V was cut by 1 base and J by 2 bases, with 6 bases left in between. This CDR3 region has 13 residues. The germline CDR1 and CDR2 sequences are MNHEY and SMNVEV (reference sequence). As DNA, the CDR3 is TGTGCCAGCAGTTTATTCGGCCCCTACGAGCAGTACTTC. Its protein product is CASSLFGPYEQYF.